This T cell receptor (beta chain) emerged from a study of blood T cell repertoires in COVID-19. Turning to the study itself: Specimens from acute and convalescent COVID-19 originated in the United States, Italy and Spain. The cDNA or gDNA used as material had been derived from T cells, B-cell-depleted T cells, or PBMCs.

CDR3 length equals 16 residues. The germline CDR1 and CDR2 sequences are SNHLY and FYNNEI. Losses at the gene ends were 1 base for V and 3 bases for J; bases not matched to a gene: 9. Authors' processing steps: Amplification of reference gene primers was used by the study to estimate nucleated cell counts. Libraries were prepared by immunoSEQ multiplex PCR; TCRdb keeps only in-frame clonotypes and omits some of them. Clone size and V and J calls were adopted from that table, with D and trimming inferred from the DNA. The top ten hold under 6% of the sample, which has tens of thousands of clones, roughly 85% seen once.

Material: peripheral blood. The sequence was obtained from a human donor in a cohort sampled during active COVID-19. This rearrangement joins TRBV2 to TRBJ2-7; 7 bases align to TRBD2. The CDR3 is CASSEGGGRTFYEQYF. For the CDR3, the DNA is TGTGCCAGCAGTGAAGGGGGAGGGAGGACCTTCTACGAGCAGTACTTC.